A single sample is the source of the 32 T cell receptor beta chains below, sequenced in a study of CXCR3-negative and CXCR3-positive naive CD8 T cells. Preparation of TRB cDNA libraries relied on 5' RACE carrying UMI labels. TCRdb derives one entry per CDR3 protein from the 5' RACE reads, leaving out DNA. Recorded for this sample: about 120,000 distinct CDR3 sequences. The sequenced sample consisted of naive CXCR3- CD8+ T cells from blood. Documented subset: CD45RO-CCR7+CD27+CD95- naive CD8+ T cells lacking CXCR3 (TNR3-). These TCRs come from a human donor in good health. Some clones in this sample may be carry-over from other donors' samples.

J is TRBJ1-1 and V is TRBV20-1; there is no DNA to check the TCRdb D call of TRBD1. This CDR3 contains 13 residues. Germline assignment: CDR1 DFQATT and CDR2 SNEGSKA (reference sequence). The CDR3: CSGARPGSTEAFF.

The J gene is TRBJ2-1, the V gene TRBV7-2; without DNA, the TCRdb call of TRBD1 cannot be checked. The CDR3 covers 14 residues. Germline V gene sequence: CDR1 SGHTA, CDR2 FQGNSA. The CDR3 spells CASTQGDYNNEQFF.

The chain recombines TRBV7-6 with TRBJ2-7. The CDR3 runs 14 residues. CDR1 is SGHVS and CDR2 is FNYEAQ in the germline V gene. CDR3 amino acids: CASSLEVSSYEQYF.

The chain's CDR3 is CASRLLAGTDTQYF. The chain joins TRBV28 to TRBJ2-3; the TRBD2 assignment by TCRdb is unverifiable without DNA. The germline V gene encodes CDR1 MDHEN and CDR2 SYDVKM. This CDR3 comprises 14 residues.

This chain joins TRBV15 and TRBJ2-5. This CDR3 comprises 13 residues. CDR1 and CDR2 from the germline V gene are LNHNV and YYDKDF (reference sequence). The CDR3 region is CATSREAGETQYF. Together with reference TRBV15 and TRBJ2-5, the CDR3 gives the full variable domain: DAMVIQNPRYQVTQFGKPVTLSCSQTLNHNVMYWYQQKSSQAPKLLFHYYDKDFNNEADTPDNFQSRRPNTSFCFLDIRSPGLGDTAMYLCATSREAGETQYFGPGTRLLVL.

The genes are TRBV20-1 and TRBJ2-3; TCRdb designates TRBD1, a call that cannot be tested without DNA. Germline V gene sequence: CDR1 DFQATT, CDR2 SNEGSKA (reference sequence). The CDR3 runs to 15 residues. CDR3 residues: CSAVRTGRGTDTQYF.

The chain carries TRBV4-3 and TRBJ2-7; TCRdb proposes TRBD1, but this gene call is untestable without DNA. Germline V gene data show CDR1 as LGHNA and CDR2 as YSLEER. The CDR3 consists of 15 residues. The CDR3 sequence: CASSQDQGKPYEQYF.

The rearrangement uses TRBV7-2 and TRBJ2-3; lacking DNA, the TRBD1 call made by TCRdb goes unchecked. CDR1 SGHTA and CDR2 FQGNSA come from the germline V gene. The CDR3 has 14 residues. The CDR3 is CASSSGTSTDTQYF.

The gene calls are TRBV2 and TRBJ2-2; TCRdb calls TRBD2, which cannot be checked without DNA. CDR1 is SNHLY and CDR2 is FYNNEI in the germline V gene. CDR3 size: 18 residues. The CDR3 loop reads CASSEGSLAGVLPGELFF.

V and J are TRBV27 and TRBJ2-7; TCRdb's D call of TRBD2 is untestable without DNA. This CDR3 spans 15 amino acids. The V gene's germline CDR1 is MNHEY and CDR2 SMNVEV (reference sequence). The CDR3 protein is CASSLGLAVSYEQYF.

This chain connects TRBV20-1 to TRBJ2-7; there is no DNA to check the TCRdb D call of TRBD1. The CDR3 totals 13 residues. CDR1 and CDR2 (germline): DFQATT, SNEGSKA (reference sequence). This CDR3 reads CSAPGEGSYEQYF.

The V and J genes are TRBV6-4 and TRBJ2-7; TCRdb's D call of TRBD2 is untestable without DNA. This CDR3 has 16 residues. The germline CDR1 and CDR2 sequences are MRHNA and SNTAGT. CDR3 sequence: CASSDSTGPGSYEQYF.

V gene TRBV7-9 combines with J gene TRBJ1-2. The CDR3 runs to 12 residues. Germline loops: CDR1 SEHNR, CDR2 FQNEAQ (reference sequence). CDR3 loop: CASSSHRDGYTF.

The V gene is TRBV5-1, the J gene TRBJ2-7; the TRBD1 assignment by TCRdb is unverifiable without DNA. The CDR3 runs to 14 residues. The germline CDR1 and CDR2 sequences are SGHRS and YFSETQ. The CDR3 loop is CASSFGGGIYEQYF.

CDR3 loop: CASSQAGGVDTQYF. The rearrangement joins TRBV3-1 to TRBJ2-3; TCRdb's D call, TRBD2, is unchecked because there is no DNA. This CDR3 is 14 amino acids long. In germline, CDR1 is LGHDT, CDR2 YNNKEL (reference sequence).

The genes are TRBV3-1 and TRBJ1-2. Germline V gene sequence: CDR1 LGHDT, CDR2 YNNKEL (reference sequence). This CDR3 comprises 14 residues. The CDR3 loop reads CASSQDLDLTGYTF.

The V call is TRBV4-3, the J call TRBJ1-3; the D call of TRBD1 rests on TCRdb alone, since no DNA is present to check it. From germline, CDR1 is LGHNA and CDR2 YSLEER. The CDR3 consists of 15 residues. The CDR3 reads CASSQETGGADTIYF.

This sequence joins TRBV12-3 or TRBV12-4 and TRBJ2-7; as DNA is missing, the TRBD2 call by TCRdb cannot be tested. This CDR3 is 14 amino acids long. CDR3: CASSRRLAAYEQYF.

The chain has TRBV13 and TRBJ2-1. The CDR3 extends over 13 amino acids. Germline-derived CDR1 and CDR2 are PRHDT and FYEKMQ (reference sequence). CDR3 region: CASSAITYNEQFF.

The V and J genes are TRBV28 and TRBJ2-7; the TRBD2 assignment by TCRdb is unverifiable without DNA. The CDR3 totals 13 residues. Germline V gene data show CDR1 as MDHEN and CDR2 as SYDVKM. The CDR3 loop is CASSLRGTYEQYF.

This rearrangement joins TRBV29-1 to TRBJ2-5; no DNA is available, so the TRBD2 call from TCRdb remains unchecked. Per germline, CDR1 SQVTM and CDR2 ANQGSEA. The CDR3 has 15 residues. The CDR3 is CSVEGREGTQETQYF.

Here the CDR3 reads CSVEDWDRGSSNTGELFF. The rearrangement joins TRBV29-1 to TRBJ2-2; absent DNA, TCRdb's TRBD1 call cannot be checked. CDR3 size: 18 residues. Germline CDR1 and CDR2: SQVTM and ANQGSEA.

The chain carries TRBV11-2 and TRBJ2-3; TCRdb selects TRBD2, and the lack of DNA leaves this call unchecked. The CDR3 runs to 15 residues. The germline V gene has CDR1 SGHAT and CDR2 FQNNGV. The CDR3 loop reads CASSLLGLAPDTQYF.

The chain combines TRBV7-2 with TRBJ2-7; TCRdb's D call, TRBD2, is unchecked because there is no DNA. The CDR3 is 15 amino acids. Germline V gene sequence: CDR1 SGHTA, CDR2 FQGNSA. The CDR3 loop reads CASSYLLSGSYEQYF.

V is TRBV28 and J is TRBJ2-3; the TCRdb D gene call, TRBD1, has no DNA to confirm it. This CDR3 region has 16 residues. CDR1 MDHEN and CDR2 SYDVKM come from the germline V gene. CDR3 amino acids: CASSFADRPSTDTQYF.

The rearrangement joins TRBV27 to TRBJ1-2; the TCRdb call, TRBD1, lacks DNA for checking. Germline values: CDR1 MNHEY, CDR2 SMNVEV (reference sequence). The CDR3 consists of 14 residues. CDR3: CASRTGQTNYGYTF.

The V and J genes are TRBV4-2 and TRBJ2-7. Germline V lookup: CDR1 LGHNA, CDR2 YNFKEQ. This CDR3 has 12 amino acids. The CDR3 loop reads CASSQDSVPQYF.

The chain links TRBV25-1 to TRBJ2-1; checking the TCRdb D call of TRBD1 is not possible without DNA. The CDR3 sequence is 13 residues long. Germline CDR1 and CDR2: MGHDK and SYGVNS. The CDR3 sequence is CASTRGGHNEQFF.

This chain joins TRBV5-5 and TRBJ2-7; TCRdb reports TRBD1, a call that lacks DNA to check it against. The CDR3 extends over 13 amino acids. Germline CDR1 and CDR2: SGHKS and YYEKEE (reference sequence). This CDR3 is CASSFGQGNEQYF.

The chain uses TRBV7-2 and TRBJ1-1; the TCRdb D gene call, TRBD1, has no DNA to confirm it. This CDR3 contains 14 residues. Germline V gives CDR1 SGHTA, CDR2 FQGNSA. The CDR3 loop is CASSAGGAGTEAFF.

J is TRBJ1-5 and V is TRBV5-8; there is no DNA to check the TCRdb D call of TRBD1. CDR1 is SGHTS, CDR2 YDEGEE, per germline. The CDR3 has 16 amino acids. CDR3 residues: CASSLAARGGNQPQHF.

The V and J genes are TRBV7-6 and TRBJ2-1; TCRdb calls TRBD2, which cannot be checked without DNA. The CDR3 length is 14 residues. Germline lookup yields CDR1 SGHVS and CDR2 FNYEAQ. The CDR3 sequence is CASSLGAGADEQFF.